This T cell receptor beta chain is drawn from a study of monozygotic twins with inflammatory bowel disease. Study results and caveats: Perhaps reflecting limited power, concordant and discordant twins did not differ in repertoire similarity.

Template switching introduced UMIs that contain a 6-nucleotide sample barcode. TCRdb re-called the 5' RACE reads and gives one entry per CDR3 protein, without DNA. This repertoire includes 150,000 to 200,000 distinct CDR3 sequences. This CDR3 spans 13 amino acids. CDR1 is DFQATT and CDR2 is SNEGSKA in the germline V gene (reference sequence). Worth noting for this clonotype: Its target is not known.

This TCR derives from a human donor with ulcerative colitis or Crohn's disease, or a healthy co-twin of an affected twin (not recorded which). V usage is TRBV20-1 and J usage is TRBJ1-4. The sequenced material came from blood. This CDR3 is CSARDDSGEKLFF.